The rows below give T cell receptor beta chains drawn from one sample of a study of blood T cells in healthy people across ages. TCRdb reprocessed the 5' RACE reads with MiXCR, giving one entry per CDR3 protein. Counted here are approximately 800,000 distinct CDR3 sequences, roughly 60% occurring once; the ten biggest clones make up approximately 30%. The sample was blood. These receptors were obtained from a man aged 25-45 years in good health. Both conserved end residues are part of each CDR3. Rows give clone size only sometimes, using once, few, many, or a class for an expanded clone.

V,J,size,CDR3
TRBV20-1,TRBJ2-5,-,CSAPRASGGYQETQYF
TRBV29-1,TRBJ2-3,-,CSDPGLAGGQSTDTQYF
TRBV18,TRBJ1-2,-,CTSSLQEVDYGYTF
TRBV20-1,TRBJ2-7,-,CSAPETGGDYEQYF
TRBV12-3/TRBV12-4,TRBJ1-5,-,CASSLVDRAGQPQHF
TRBV11-2,TRBJ1-1,-,CASSRGAREAFF
TRBV6-1,TRBJ1-2,once,CASSDAHRDGYTF
TRBV7-2,TRBJ2-1,few,CASSLSDLNEQFF
TRBV20-1,TRBJ2-1,-,CSAPGGLAGVSNEQFF
TRBV12-3/TRBV12-4,TRBJ2-3,few,CASSPGPDTQYF
TRBV7-2,TRBJ1-4,-,CASSPTGGWNEKLFF
TRBV11-1,TRBJ2-1,-,CASSSGVGFDNEQFF
TRBV5-1,TRBJ2-3,few,CASSFLGYSTDTQYF
TRBV5-1,TRBJ2-1,-,CASSITRGNEQFF
TRBV24-1,TRBJ2-5,-,CATSDPGRDPSFNQETQYF